These 3 T cell receptor beta chains were sequenced from one sample in a study of OX40 agonist ivuxolimab in advanced cancers. Produced via immunoSEQ multiplex PCR; TCRdb's table is partial and in-frame only. Of fewer than 75,000 clones in the sample, approximately 93% were seen once. The sample consisted of CD4+ or CD8+ T cells sorted from blood, taken in a trial of the OX40 agonist ivuxolimab. These receptors came from an adult with an advanced solid tumor such as melanoma, head and neck, liver or kidney cancer.

V and J are TRBV6-6 and TRBJ1-2; 7 nucleotides align to TRBD1. The V gene end was trimmed by 0 bases and the J gene end by 6 bases; junction bases not matched to a gene: 4. The CDR3 is made up of 14 amino acids. Germline V lookup: CDR1 MNHNY, CDR2 SVGAGI (reference sequence). The CDR3 sequence: CASSYSKGGHGYTF. The DNA of the CDR3 is TGTGCCAGCAGTTACTCGAAAGGGGGCCATGGCTACACCTTC.

This sequence joins TRBV7-6 and TRBJ2-2; D is unresolved. Germline-derived CDR1 and CDR2 are SGHVS and FNYEAQ. The CDR3 contains 14 residues. V gave up 2 bases and J gave up 5 bases, with 9 bases separating them. The CDR3 is CASSLYGRTGELFF. CDR3 nucleotides: TGTGCCAGCAGCTTATACGGACGGACCGGGGAGCTGTTTTTT.

The chain is built from TRBV9 and TRBJ2-1; D may be TRBD1 or TRBD2 (5 bases each). Per the germline V gene, CDR1 is SGDLS and CDR2 is YYNGEE. This CDR3 region has 15 residues. Trimming removed 0 bases at V and 3 bases at J, with 10 bases between. The CDR3 DNA reads TGTGCCAGCAGCGTAGCTGGGGGTAGCTACAATGAGCAGTTCTTC. Protein product: CASSVAGGSYNEQFF.